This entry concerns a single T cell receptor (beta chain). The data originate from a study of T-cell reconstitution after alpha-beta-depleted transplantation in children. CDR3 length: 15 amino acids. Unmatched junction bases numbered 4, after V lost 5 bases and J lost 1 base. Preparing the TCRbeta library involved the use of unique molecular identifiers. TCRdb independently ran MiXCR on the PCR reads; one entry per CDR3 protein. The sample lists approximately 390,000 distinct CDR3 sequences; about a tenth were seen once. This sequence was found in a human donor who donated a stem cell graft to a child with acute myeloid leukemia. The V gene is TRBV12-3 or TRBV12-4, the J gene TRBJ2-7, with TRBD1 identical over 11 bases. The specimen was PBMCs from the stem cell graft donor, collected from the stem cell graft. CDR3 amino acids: CASSTRDRGSYEQYF. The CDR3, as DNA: TGTGCCAGCAGTACCCGGGACAGGGGGTCCTACGAGCAGTACTTC.